This TCR beta chain is drawn from a study of T cell clones after liver transplantation. CDR1 MGHRA and CDR2 YSYEKL come from the germline V gene. The CDR3 loop spans 13 amino acids. V lost 2 bases, J lost 3 bases, and 1 base stayed unmatched. Profiling relied on immunoSEQ multiplex PCR, and the TCRdb table lists in-frame clones only, not all of them. The sample has about 15,000 clones, 80% to 95% seen once. The chain joins TRBV4-1 to TRBJ2-7, with 7 bases aligning to TRBD1. This clonotype originated in a human donor who received a liver transplant. The sequencing used CD8+ T cells from blood, collected before liver transplant. This CDR3 reads CASSQWDSYEQYF. CDR3 DNA sequence: TGCGCCAGCAGCCAATGGGACAGCTACGAGCAGTACTTC.